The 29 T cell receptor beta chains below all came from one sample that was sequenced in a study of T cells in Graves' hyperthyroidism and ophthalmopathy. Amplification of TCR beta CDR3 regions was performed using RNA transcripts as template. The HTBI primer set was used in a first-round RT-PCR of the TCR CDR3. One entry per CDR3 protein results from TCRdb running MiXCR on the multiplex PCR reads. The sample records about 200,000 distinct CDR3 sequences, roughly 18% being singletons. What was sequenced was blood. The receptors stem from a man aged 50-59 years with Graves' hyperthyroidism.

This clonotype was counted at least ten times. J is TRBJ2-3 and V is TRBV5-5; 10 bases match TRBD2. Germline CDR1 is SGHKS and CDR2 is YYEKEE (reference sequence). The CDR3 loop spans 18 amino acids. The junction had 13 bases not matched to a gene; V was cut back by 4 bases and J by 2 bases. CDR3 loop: CASSRTEISGRYTDTQYF. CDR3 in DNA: TGTGCCAGCAGCAGGACCGAAATTAGCGGGAGGTACACAGATACGCAGTATTTT.

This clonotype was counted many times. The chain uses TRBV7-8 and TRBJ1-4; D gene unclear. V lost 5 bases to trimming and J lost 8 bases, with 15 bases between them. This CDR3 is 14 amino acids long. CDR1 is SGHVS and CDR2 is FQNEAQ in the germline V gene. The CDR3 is CASSPSELGEKLFF. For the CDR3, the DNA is TGTGCCAGCAGCCCCTCGGAACTGGGAGAAAAACTGTTTTTT.

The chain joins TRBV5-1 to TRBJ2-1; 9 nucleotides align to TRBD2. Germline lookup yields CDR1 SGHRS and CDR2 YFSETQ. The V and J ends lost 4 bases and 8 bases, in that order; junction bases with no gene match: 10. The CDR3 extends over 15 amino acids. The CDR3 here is CASSTTSGRYDEQFF. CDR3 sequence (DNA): TGCGCCAGCAGCACAACTAGCGGGCGGTATGATGAGCAGTTCTTC.

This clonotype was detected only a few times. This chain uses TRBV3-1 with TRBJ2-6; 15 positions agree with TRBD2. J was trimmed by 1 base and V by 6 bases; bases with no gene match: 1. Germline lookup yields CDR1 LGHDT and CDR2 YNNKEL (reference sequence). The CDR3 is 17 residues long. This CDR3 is CASRGTSGRSGANVLTF. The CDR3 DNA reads TGTGCCAGCAGAGGGACTAGCGGGAGGTCTGGGGCCAACGTCCTGACTTTC.

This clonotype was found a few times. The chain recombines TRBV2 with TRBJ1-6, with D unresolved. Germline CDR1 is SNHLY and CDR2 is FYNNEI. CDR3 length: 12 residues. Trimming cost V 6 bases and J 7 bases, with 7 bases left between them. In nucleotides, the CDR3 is TGTGCCAGCAGCACCCTGAATTCACCCCTCCACTTT. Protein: CASSTLNSPLHF.

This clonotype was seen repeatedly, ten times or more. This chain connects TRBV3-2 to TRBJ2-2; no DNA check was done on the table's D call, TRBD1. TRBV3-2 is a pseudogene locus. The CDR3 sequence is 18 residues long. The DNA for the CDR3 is TGTGCCAGCAGCCAACCGAACCCGACAGGGTCGAACACCGGGGAGCTGTTTTTT. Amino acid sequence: CASSQPNPTGSNTGELFF.

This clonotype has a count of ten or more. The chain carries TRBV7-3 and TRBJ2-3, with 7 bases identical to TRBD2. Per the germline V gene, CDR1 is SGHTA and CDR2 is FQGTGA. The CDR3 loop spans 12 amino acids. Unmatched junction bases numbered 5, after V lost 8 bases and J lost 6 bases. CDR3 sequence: CASGFGGDTQYF. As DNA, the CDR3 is TGTGCCAGCGGATTCGGGGGGGATACGCAGTATTTT. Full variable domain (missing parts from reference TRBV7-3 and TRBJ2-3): GAGVSQTPSNKVTEKGKYVELRCDPISGHTALYWYRQSLGQGPEFLIYFQGTGAADDSGLPNDRFFAVRPEGSVSTLKIQRTERGDSAVYLCASGFGGDTQYFGPGTRLTVL.

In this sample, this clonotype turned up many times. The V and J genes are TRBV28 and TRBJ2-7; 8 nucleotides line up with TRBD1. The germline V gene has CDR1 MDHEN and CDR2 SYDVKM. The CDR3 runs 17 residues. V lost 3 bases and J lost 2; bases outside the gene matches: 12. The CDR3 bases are TGTGCCAGCAGTTTCTGGGCGTTGGGGACAGGAGCCTACGAGCAGTACTTC. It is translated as CASSFWALGTGAYEQYF.

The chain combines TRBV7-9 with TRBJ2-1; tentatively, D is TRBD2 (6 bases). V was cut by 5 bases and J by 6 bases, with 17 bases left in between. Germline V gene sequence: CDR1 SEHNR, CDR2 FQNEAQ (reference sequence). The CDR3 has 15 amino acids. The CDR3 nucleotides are TGTGCCAGCAGCCTACCGGGACTTAGTAGCAATGAGCAGTTCTTC. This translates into CASSLPGLSSNEQFF.

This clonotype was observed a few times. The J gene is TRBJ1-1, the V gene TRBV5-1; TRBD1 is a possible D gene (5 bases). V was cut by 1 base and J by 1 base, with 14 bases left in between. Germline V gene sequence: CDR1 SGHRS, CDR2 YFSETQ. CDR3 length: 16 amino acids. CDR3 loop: CASSLLPRDQNTEAFF. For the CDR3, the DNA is TGCGCCAGCAGCTTGCTACCCAGGGATCAGAACACTGAAGCTTTCTTT. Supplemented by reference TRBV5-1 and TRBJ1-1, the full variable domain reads KAGVTQTPRYLIKTRGQQVTLSCSPISGHRSVSWYQQTPGQGLQFLFEYFSETQRNKGNFPGRFSGRQFSNSRSEMNVSTLELGDSALYLCASSLLPRDQNTEAFFGQGTRLTVV.

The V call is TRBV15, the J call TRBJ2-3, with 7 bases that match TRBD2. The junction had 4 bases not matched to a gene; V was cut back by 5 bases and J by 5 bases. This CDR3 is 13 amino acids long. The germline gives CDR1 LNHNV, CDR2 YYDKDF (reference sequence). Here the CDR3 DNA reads TGTGCCACCAGCCTAGCGGAAGGAGATACGCAGTATTTT. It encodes CATSLAEGDTQYF.

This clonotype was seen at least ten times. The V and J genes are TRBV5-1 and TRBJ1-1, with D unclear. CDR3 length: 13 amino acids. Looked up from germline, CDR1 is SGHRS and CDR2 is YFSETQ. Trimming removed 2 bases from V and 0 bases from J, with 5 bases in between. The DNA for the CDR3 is TGCGCCAGCAGCTTAGAGGTGAACACTGAAGCTTTCTTT. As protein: CASSLEVNTEAFF.

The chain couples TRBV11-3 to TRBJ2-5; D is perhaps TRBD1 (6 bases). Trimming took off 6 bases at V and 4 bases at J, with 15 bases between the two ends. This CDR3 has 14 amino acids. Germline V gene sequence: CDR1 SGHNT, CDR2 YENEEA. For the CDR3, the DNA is TGTGCCAGCAGAAAACGGGACATAAGAGAGACCCAGTACTTC. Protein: CASRKRDIRETQYF.

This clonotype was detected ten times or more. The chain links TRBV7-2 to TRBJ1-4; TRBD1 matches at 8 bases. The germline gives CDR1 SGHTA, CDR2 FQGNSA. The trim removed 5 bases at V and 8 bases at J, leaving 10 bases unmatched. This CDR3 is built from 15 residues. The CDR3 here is CASSPDRGWEEKLFF. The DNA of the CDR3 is TGTGCCAGCAGCCCAGACAGGGGATGGGAGGAAAAACTGTTTTTT. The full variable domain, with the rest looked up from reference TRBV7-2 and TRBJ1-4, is GAGVSQSPSNKVTEKGKDVELRCDPISGHTALYWYRQSLGQGLEFLIYFQGNSAPDKSGLPSDRFSAERTGGSVSTLTIQRTQQEDSAVYLCASSPDRGWEEKLFFGSGTQLSVL.

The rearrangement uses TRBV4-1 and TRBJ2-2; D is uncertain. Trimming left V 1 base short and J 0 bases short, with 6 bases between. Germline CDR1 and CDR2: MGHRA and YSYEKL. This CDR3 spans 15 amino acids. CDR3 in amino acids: CASSQVGTNTGELFF. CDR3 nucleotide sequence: TGCGCCAGCAGCCAAGTCGGCACGAACACCGGGGAGCTGTTTTTT.

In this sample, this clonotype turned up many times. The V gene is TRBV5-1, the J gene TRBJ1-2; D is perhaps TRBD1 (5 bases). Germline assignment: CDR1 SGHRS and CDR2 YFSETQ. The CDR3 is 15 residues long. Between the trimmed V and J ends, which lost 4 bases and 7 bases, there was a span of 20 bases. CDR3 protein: CASSPVTGRRTGYTF. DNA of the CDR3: TGCGCCAGCAGCCCGGTGACGGGACGGAGGACTGGCTACACCTTC.

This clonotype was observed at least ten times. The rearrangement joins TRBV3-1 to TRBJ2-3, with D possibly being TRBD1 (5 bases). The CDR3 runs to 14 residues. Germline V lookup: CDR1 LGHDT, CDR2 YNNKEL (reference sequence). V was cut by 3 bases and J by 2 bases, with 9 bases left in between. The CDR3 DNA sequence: TGTGCCAGCAGCCAGACAGACAACACAGATACGCAGTATTTT. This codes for CASSQTDNTDTQYF.

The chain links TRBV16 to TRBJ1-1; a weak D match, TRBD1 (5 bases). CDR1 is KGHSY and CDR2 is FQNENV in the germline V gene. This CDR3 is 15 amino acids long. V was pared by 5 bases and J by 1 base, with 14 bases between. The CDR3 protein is CASSGLGRANTEAFF. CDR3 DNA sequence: TGTGCCAGCAGCGGATTGGGCAGGGCGAACACTGAAGCTTTCTTT.

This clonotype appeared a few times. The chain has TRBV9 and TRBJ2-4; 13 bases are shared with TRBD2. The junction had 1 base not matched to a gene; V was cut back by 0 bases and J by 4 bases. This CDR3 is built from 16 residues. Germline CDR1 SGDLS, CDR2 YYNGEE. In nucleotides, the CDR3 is TGTGCCAGCAGCGTAGGGACTAGCGGGGGAAAAAACATTCAGTACTTC. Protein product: CASSVGTSGGKNIQYF.

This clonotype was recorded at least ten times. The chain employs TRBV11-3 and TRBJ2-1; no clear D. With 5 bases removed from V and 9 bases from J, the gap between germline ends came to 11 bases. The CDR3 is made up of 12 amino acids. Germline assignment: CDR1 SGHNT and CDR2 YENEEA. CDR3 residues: CASSQGSGEQFF. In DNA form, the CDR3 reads TGTGCCAGCAGCCAAGGTTCGGGTGAGCAGTTCTTC.

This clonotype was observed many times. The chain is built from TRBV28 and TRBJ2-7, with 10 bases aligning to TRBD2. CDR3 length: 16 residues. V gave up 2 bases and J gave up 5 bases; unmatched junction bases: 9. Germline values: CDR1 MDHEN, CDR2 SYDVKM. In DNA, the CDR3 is TGTGCCAGCAGTTTAATCGGGCTAGCGGGAGTCGACGAGCAGTACTTC. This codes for CASSLIGLAGVDEQYF.

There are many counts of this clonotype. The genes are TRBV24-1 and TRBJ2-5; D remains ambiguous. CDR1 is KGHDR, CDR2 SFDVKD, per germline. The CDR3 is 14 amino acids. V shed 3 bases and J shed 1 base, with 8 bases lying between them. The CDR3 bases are TGTGCCACCAGTGATCTTGCGGTCCAAGAGACCCAGTACTTC. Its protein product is CATSDLAVQETQYF.

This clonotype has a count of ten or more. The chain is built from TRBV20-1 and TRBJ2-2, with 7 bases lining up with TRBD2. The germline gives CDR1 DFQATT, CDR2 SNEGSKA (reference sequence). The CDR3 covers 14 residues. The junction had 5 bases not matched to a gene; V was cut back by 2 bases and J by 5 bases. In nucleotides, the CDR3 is TGCAGTGCTAGACGAGCGGGAACAACCGGGGAGCTGTTTTTT. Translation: CSARRAGTTGELFF.

CDR3: CASSSRGTTYEQYF. The CDR3, as DNA: TGTGCCAGCAGCTCTCGAGGGACTACCTACGAGCAGTACTTC. The chain couples TRBV5-4 to TRBJ2-7; TRBD2 agrees at 7 bases. The CDR3 totals 14 residues. V was clipped by 3 bases and J by 2 bases; unmatched bases: 5. CDR1 SGHNT and CDR2 YYREEE come from the germline V gene (reference sequence).

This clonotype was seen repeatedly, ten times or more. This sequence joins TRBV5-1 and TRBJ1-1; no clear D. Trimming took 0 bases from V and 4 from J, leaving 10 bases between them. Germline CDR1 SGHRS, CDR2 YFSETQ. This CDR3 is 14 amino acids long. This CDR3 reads CASSLGHGSTEAFF. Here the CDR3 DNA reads TGCGCCAGCAGCTTGGGTCACGGAAGCACTGAAGCTTTCTTT.

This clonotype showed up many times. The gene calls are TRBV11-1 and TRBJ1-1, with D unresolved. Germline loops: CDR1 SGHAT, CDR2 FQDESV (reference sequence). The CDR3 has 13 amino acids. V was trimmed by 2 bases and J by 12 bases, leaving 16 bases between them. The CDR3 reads CASSLRSVGATFF. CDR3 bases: TGTGCCAGCAGCTTAAGATCAGTGGGCGCGACTTTCTTT.

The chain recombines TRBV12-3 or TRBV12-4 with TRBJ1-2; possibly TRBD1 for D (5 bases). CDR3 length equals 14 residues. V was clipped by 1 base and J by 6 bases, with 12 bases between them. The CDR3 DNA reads TGTGCCAGCAGTTTAGGCAGCATGGGGGATGGCTACACCTTC. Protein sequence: CASSLGSMGDGYTF.

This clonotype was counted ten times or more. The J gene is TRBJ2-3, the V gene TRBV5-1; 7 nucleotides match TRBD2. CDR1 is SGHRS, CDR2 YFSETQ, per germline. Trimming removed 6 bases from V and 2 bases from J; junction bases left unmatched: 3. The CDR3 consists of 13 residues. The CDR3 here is CASTTSATDTQYF. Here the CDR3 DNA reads TGCGCCAGCACAACTAGCGCCACAGATACGCAGTATTTT.

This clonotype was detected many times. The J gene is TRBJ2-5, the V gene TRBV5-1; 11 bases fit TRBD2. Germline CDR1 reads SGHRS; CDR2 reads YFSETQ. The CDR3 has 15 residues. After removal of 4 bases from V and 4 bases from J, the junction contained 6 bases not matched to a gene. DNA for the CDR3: TGCGCCAGCAGCCTGCTAGCGGGAGGCTTAGAGACCCAGTACTTC. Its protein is CASSLLAGGLETQYF.